This T cell receptor (beta chain) stems from a study of T cells in Graves' hyperthyroidism and ophthalmopathy. V shed 6 bases and J shed 7 bases, with 18 bases lying between them. CDR1 DFQATT and CDR2 SNEGSKA come from the germline V gene (reference sequence). CDR3 length equals 13 residues. Using RNA transcripts as the source, TCR beta CDR3 regions were amplified. First-round RT-PCR targeting the TCR CDR3 was performed with the HTBI primer set. TCRdb independently ran MiXCR on the multiplex PCR reads; one entry per CDR3 protein. Among 400,000 to 500,000 distinct CDR3 sequences, 13% to 15% were seen once, and the ten largest hold 15% to 20%.

The chain has TRBV20-1 and TRBJ1-2; maybe TRBD1 (5 bases). The sequencing input was blood. The clonotype comes from a young woman with Graves' hyperthyroidism. The CDR3 loop is CSAPRAGSRGYTF. Written as DNA, the CDR3 is TGCAGTGCGCCCCGAGCAGGGTCCCGTGGCTACACCTTC.